Presented here are 20 T cell receptor beta chains from one specimen sequenced in a study of T cells expressing NK-cell markers. TCRdb reworked the 5' RACE reads into one entry per CDR3 protein, no DNA. This table holds about 550,000 distinct CDR3 sequences. The sample consisted of blood T cells: a sorted CD56 or NKG2C T cell subset, CD4+ or CD8+ T cells, or bulk PBMC T cells (not recorded which). These receptor sequences come from a man between 18 and 29 years old in good health.

The chain combines TRBV12-3 or TRBV12-4 with TRBJ2-5; TCRdb selects TRBD1, and the lack of DNA leaves this call unchecked. The CDR3 has 14 residues. The CDR3 loop reads CASSPGQRQETQYF.

The V and J genes are TRBV5-5 and TRBJ2-1; the D call from TCRdb, TRBD1, cannot be confirmed without DNA. Germline CDR1 reads SGHKS; CDR2 reads YYEKEE (reference sequence). The CDR3 is 17 amino acids. CDR3 loop: CASSLAGTEIIYNEQFF. The whole variable domain, remainder taken from reference TRBV5-5 and TRBJ2-1, is DAGVTQSPTHLIKTRGQQVTLRCSPISGHKSVSWYQQVLGQGPQFIFQYYEKEERGRGNFPDRFSARQFPNYSSELNVNALLLGDSALYLCASSLAGTEIIYNEQFFGPGTRLTVL.

V is TRBV5-1 and J is TRBJ2-3; the D call from TCRdb, TRBD1, cannot be confirmed without DNA. Germline-derived CDR1 and CDR2 are SGHRS and YFSETQ. The CDR3 covers 16 residues. Here the CDR3 reads CASSLEGVSGTDTQYF.

This chain connects TRBV5-1 to TRBJ2-1; TCRdb designates TRBD2, a call that cannot be tested without DNA. Germline-derived CDR1 and CDR2 are SGHRS and YFSETQ. The CDR3 consists of 15 residues. CDR3 in amino acids: CASSLVGSVNNEQFF.

This chain joins TRBV29-1 and TRBJ1-1. This CDR3 has 14 residues. Germline-derived CDR1 and CDR2 are SQVTM and ANQGSEA. CDR3 amino acids: CSVPSWELGTEAFF.

This chain connects TRBV9 to TRBJ1-6; TCRdb's assignment of TRBD1 cannot be checked, as there is no DNA. CDR1 is SGDLS, CDR2 YYNGEE, per germline. The CDR3 has 14 amino acids. CDR3 amino acids: CASSVAGDNSPLHF.

This sequence joins TRBV11-2 and TRBJ2-4; with no DNA, the TCRdb D assignment of TRBD2 cannot be verified. The CDR3 is 17 amino acids. From germline, CDR1 is SGHAT and CDR2 FQNNGV. The CDR3 loop reads CASSPRTSLGSKNIQYF. Variable domain in full (rest from reference TRBV11-2 and TRBJ2-4): EAGVAQSPRYKIIEKRQSVAFWCNPISGHATLYWYQQILGQGPKLLIQFQNNGVVDDSQLPKDRFSAERLKGVDSTLKIQPAKLEDSAVYLCASSPRTSLGSKNIQYFGAGTRLSVL.

The chain has TRBV28 and TRBJ2-1; there is no DNA to check the TCRdb D call of TRBD1. CDR3 length: 14 amino acids. Germline CDR1 reads MDHEN; CDR2 reads SYDVKM. This CDR3 is CASSKQDLYNEQFF.

J is TRBJ2-2 and V is TRBV20-1; TCRdb returns TRBD1, unconfirmable since there is no DNA. In germline, CDR1 is DFQATT, CDR2 SNEGSKA (reference sequence). CDR3 length: 13 residues. CDR3 residues: CSASSGLRGELFF.

The chain employs TRBV29-1 and TRBJ2-1; TCRdb picks TRBD2, but there is no DNA to check that call. CDR3 length: 13 residues. Germline CDR1 and CDR2: SQVTM and ANQGSEA. Here the CDR3 reads CSVEGGRRGEQFF.

The chain recombines TRBV7-6 with TRBJ2-4; TCRdb outputs TRBD1, but without DNA this stays unchecked. Germline V gives CDR1 SGHVS, CDR2 FNYEAQ. The CDR3 loop spans 16 amino acids. The CDR3 protein is CASSLGTGLVANIQYF.

This rearrangement joins TRBV12-3 or TRBV12-4 to TRBJ2-7; as DNA is missing, the TRBD1 call by TCRdb cannot be tested. This CDR3 spans 14 amino acids. CDR3: CASNPGQGSSEQYF.

The chain uses TRBV12-3 or TRBV12-4 and TRBJ1-5; the TCRdb D gene call, TRBD1, has no DNA to confirm it. This CDR3 is built from 18 residues. The chain's CDR3 is CASSLYLGQGPSNQPQHF.

The CDR3 region is CASQETGGLLSEQFF. The chain carries TRBV12-3 or TRBV12-4 and TRBJ2-1; TCRdb picks TRBD1, but there is no DNA to check that call. The CDR3 spans 15 residues.

J is TRBJ2-7 and V is TRBV7-8. Germline V gene sequence: CDR1 SGHVS, CDR2 FQNEAQ. This CDR3 has 14 amino acids. This CDR3 reads CASSFTDGSYEQYF.

This chain links TRBV5-1 with TRBJ2-4; TCRdb's D call, TRBD1, is unchecked because there is no DNA. The CDR3 extends over 17 amino acids. Germline loops: CDR1 SGHRS, CDR2 YFSETQ. CDR3 protein: CASSLAWTGDAKNIQYF.

The chain's CDR3 is CASSLQRERVTDTQYF. The J gene is TRBJ2-3, the V gene TRBV18; absent DNA, TCRdb's TRBD2 call cannot be checked. The CDR3 covers 16 residues. Germline CDR1 reads KGHSH; CDR2 reads LQKENI. Using reference TRBV18 and TRBJ2-3 for the parts outside the CDR3, the full variable domain is NAGVMQNPRHLVRRRGQEARLRCSPMKGHSHVYWYRQLPEEGLKFMVYLQKENIIDESGMPKERFSAEFPKEGPSILRIQQVVRGDSAAYFCASSLQRERVTDTQYFGPGTRLTVL.

The chain couples TRBV11-2 to TRBJ2-4; TCRdb outputs TRBD2, but without DNA this stays unchecked. The germline CDR1 and CDR2 sequences are SGHAT and FQNNGV. CDR3 length: 16 amino acids. This chain's CDR3 is CASSSWTELAKNIQYF.

The V and J genes are TRBV12-3 or TRBV12-4 and TRBJ2-1; TCRdb's D gene call, TRBD1, goes unchecked for lack of DNA. The CDR3 consists of 16 residues. CDR3 loop: CASSPTHGTGNNEQFF.

This chain's CDR3 is CSCRNVQETQYF. The gene calls are TRBV20-1 and TRBJ2-5. This CDR3 region has 12 residues. Germline V gene sequence: CDR1 DFQATT, CDR2 SNEGSKA (reference sequence).